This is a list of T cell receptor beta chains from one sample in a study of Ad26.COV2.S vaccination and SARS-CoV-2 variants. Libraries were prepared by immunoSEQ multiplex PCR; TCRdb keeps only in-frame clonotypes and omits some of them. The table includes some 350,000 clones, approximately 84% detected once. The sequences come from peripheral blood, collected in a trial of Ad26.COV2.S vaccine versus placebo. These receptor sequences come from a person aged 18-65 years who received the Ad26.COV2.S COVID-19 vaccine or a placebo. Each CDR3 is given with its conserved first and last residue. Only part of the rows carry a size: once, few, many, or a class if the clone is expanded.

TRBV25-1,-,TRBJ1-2,CASSAGQGFDGYTF
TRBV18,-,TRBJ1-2,CASSPQGEYGYTF
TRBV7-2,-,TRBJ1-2,CASSFNPRGNDGYTF
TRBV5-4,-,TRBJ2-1,CASSFGTATSNEQFF
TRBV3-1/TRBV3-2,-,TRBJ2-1,CASSQDSQRGRDEQFF
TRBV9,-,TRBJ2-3,CASSATSSDTQYF
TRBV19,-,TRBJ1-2,CASTVRDRGLYGYTF
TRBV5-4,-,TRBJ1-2,CASSLDGTGGNYGYTF
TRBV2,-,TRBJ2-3,CASKTDLSTDTQYF
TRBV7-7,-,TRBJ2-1,CASSSQYRAEQFF
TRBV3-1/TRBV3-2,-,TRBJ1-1,CASSPLISAVNTEAFF
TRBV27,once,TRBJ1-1,CASSPINKDRGLMNTEAFF
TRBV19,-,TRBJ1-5,CASSMGDTSNQPQHF
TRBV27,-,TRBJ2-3,CASTPFPGETDTQYF
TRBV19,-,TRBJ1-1,CASNPGANTEAFF
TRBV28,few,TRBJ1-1,CASSLGQTDTEAFF
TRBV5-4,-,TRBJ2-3,CASSLGGGDPSTDTQYF
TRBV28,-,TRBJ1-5,CASSRPGGTYSNQPQHF
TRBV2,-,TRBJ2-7,CAQSLGSRGSYEQYF
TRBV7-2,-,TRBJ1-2,CASSEISYGYTF
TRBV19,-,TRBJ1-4,CASSIRSNEKLFF
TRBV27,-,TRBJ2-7,CASHVGLAGGSPQYEQYF
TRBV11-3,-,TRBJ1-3,CASMRLPGNTIYF
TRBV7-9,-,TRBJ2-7,CASSLAVSSYEQYF
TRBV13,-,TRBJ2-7,CASSLGGRGSSYEQYF